This TCR beta chain was identified in a study of cytomegalovirus exposure and HLA in healthy donors. This clone was recorded once. Its matching antigen is unknown. General study points: Across donors, presence/absence analyses took sequencing depth to be roughly uniform.

It was with 60 Vbeta and 13 Jbeta primers that the PCR ran. Repertoires were generated with immunoSEQ multiplex PCR, while TCRdb's copy carries only in-frame clones and drops some. Here the sample spans about 220,000 clones, approximately 70% being singletons. V was clipped by 6 bases and J by 4 bases, with 12 bases between them. This CDR3 has 13 residues. CDR1 and CDR2 from the germline V gene are SNHLY and FYNNEI. The source is a woman in her twenties or thirties in good health and CMV-seronegative. The sequenced material came from PBMCs. The chain employs TRBV2 and TRBJ1-1; weak D call: TRBD1 (6 bases). The CDR3 protein is CASRRDIRTEAFF. The DNA for the CDR3 is TGTGCCAGCAGGAGGGACATTCGCACTGAAGCTTTCTTT.